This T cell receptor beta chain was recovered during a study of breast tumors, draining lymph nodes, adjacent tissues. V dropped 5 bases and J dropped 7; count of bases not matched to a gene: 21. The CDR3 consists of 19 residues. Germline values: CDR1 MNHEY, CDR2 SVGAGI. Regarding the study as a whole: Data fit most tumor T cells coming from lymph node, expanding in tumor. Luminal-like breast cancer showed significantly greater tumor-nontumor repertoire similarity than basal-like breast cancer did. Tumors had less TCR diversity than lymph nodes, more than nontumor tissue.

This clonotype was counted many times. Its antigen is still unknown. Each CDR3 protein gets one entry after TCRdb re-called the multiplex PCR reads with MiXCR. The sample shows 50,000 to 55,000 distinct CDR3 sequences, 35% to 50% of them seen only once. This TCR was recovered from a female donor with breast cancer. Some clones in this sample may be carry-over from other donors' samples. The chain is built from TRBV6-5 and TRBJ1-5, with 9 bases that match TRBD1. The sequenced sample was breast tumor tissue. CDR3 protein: CASSRRSGTGTGIRQPQHF. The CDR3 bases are TGTGCCAGCAGTCGAAGGTCGGGTACCGGGACAGGGATAAGACAGCCCCAGCATTTT.